The 10 T cell receptor beta chains given below trace back to one sample, sequenced in a study of cytomegalovirus exposure and HLA in healthy donors. The PCR contained 60 Vbeta and 13 Jbeta primers. Generated by immunoSEQ multiplex PCR, the TCRdb table keeps only in-frame clones and is missing some. The profile covers more than 90,000 clones, with roughly 85% appearing a single time and about 3.9% taken by the ten largest. Sequencing was carried out using PBMCs. The receptors were gathered from a man in his thirties or forties in good health and CMV-seronegative.

This chain's CDR3 is CASSFGYYKNIQYF. CDR3 in DNA: TGTGCCAGCAGTTTTGGGTACTACAAAAACATTCAGTACTTC. The gene calls are TRBV28 and TRBJ2-4; D is unresolved. V lost 3 bases to trimming and J lost 3 bases, with 9 bases between them. Germline loops: CDR1 MDHEN, CDR2 SYDVKM. The CDR3 runs 14 residues.

The chain is built from TRBV28 and TRBJ1-1; D is perhaps TRBD1 (5 bases). There are 16 residues in the CDR3. Germline assignment: CDR1 MDHEN and CDR2 SYDVKM. V was cut by 5 bases and J by 3 bases, with 19 bases left in between. The DNA of the CDR3 is TGTGCCAGCAGTCGCTACAGGTTCAGGGAGGACACTGAAGCTTTCTTT. Protein sequence: CASSRYRFREDTEAFF.

The rearrangement links TRBV5-4 to TRBJ2-1, with 8 bases that match TRBD2. The trim removed 4 bases at V and 6 bases at J, leaving 0 bases unmatched. Per germline, CDR1 SGHNT and CDR2 YYREEE (reference sequence). The length of the CDR3 is 12 residues. The CDR3 DNA reads as TGTGCCAGCAGCCGGGAGGGCAATGAGCAGTTCTTC. This sequence encodes CASSREGNEQFF.

The chain uses TRBV4-2 and TRBJ2-7; weak D call: TRBD2 (7 bases). The CDR3 totals 16 residues. V was clipped by 3 bases and J by 0 bases, with 15 bases between them. Germline assignment: CDR1 LGHNA and CDR2 YNFKEQ. CDR3 nucleotides: TGTGCCAGCAGCCACCAGAATGGGGGGGCCTCCTACGAGCAGTACTTC. Amino acid sequence: CASSHQNGGASYEQYF.

J is TRBJ2-5 and V is TRBV30, with 8 positions matching TRBD2. The CDR3 runs 14 residues. The V segment lost 1 base and the J segment 4 bases; nucleotides outside the gene matches: 5. The germline gives CDR1 GTSNPN, CDR2 SVGIG (reference sequence). The DNA of the CDR3 is TGTGCCTGGAGTGAAGGGCTAGCGGGAGAGACCCAGTACTTC. Its protein is CAWSEGLAGETQYF.

This sequence joins TRBV15 and TRBJ1-2; 8 bases agree with TRBD1. J was trimmed by 0 bases and V by 1 base; bases with no gene match: 1. Per the germline V gene, CDR1 is LNHNV and CDR2 is YYDKDF (reference sequence). The CDR3 sequence is 15 residues long. The CDR3: CATSRGQGSNYGYTF. As DNA, the CDR3 is TGTGCCACCAGCAGAGGACAGGGGTCTAACTATGGCTACACCTTC. Supplemented by reference TRBV15 and TRBJ1-2, the full variable domain reads DAMVIQNPRYQVTQFGKPVTLSCSQTLNHNVMYWYQQKSSQAPKLLFHYYDKDFNNEADTPDNFQSRRPNTSFCFLDIRSPGLGDTAMYLCATSRGQGSNYGYTFGSGTRLTVV.

The rearrangement uses TRBV10-3 and TRBJ1-4, with D maybe TRBD1 (5 bases). This CDR3 spans 12 amino acids. V lost 0 bases and J 11 bases, leaving 7 bases between the germline ends. Germline V gene lookup returns CDR1 ENHRY and CDR2 SYGVKD. This CDR3 is CAISESGAKLFF. The CDR3 nucleotides are TGTGCCATCAGTGAGTCAGGGGCGAAACTGTTTTTT.

The chain couples TRBV7-2 to TRBJ1-4; 9 bases are a match to TRBD1. Germline CDR1 SGHTA, CDR2 FQGNSA. The J segment lost 5 bases and the V segment lost 6 bases, leaving 4 bases of the junction unmatched. This CDR3 region has 14 residues. The CDR3 here is CASSSDRGNEKLFF. CDR3 DNA sequence: TGTGCCAGCAGTTCGGACAGGGGAAATGAAAAACTGTTTTTT.

The chain links TRBV6-1 to TRBJ2-7, with 9 positions matching TRBD1. Per germline, CDR1 MNHNS and CDR2 SASEGT. The CDR3 is 16 amino acids. Trimming took 4 bases from V and 5 from J; bases not matched to a gene: 12. This CDR3 reads CASSGGRWDREHEQYF. CDR3 DNA sequence: TGTGCCAGCAGTGGCGGTCGATGGGACAGGGAACACGAGCAGTACTTC.

This chain joins TRBV5-6 and TRBJ2-3, with TRBD2 as a possible D gene (6 bases). V gave up 4 bases and J gave up 2 bases, with 11 bases separating them. CDR1 SGHDT and CDR2 YYEEEE come from the germline V gene. The CDR3 contains 14 residues. The CDR3: CASSRGTYTDTQYF. In DNA, the CDR3 is TGTGCCAGCAGCCGTGGGACTTACACAGATACGCAGTATTTT.